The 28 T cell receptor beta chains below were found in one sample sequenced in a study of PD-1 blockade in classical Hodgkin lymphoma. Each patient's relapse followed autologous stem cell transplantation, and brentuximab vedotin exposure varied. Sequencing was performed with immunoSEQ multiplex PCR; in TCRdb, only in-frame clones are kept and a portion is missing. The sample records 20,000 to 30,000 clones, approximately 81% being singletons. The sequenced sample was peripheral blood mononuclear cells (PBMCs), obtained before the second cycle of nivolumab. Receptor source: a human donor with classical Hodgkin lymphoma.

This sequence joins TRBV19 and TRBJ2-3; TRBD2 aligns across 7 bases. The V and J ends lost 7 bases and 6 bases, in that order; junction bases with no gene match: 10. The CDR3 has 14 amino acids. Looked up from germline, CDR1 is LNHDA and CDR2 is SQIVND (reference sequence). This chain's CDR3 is CASMRGGSGDTQYF. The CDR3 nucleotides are TGTGCCAGTATGAGGGGCGGGAGTGGTGATACGCAGTATTTT.

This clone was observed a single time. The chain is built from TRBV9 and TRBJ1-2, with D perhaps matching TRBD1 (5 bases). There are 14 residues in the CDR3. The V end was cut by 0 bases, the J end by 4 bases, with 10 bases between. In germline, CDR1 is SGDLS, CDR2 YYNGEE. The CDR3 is CASSVVTGLYGYTF. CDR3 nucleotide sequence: TGTGCCAGCAGCGTAGTTACGGGACTCTATGGCTACACCTTC.

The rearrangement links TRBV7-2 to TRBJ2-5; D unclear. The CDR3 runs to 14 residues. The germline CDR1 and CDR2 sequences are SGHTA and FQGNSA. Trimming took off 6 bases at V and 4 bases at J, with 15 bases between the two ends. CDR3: CASSSTWAGETQYF. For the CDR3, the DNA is TGTGCCAGCAGTTCGACCTGGGCCGGAGAGACCCAGTACTTC.

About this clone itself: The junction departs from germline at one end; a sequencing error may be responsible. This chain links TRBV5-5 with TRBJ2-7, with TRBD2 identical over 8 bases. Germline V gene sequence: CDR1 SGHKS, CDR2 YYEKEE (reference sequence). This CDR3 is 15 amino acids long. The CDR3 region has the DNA TGTGTCAGCAGCCCCCGAGGGAGCGGGGGCTACGAGCAGTACTTC. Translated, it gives CVSSPRGSGGYEQYF.

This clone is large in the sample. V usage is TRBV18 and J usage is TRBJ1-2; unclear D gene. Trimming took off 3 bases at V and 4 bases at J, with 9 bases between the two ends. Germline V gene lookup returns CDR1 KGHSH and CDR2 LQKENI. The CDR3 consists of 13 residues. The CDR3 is CASSPGGRYGYTF. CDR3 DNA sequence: TGTGCCAGCTCACCGGGAGGGCGCTATGGCTACACCTTC.

The CDR3 coding sequence is TGTGCCAGCCTGGACTCGACGGGAGAAGCTTTCTTT. The encoded protein is CASLDSTGEAFF. The chain combines TRBV5-4 with TRBJ1-1, with D uncertain. Germline assignment: CDR1 SGHNT and CDR2 YYREEE (reference sequence). The CDR3 has 12 amino acids. V was clipped by 7 bases and J by 8 bases, with 15 bases between them.

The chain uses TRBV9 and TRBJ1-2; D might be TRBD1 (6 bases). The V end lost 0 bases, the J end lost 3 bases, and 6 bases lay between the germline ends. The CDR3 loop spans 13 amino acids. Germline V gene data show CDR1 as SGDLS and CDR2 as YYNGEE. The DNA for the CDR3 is TGTGCCAGCAGCGTAGACAGGGACTATGGCTACACCTTC. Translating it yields CASSVDRDYGYTF.

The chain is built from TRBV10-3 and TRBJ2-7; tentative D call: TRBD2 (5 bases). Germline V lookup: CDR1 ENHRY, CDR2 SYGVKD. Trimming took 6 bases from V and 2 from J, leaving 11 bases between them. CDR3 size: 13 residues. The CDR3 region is CAISRDLAYEQYF. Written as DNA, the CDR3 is TGTGCCATCAGCCGGGATCTCGCCTACGAGCAGTACTTC.

The CDR3 DNA reads TGTGCTAGTGGTTCATGCCCTGCAGGACAAAGTCGGGCCAACGTCCTGACTTTC. Translated, it gives CASGSCPAGQSRANVLTF. V is TRBV12-5 and J is TRBJ2-6; possible D gene TRBD1, 5 bases. This CDR3 has 18 residues. The germline V and J ends were trimmed by 4 bases and 5 bases, with 21 bases remaining between them. Germline V lookup: CDR1 LGHNT, CDR2 FRNRAP.

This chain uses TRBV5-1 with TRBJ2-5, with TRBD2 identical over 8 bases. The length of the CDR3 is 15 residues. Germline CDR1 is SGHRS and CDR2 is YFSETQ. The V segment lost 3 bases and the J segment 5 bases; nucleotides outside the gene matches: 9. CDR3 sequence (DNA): TGCGCCAGCAGCTCCCAGACTAGCGTGCGGGAGACCCAGTACTTC. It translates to CASSSQTSVRETQYF.

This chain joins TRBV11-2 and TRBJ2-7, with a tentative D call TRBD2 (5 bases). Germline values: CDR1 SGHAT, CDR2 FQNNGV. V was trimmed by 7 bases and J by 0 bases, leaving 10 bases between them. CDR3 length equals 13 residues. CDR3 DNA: TGTGCCAGCACCCGGGAACGCTCCTACGAGCAGTACTTC. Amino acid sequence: CASTRERSYEQYF.

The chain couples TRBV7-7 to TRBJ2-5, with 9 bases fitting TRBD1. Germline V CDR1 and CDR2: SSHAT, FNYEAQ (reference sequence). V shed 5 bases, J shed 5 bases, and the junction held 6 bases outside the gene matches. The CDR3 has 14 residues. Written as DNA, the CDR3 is TGTGCCAGCAGCACCGGACAGGGGCGGGAGACCCAGTACTTC. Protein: CASSTGQGRETQYF.

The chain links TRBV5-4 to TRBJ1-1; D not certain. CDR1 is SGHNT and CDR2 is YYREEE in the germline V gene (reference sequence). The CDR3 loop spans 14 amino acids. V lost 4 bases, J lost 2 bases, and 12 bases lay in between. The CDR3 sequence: CASSPPVSNTEAFF. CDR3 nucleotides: TGTGCCAGCAGCCCTCCGGTGTCAAACACTGAAGCTTTCTTT.

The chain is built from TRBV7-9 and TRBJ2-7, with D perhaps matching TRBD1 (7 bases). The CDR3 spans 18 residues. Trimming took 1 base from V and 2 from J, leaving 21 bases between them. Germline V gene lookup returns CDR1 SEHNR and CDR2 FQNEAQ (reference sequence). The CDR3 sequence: CASSLVGRGAHSPYEQYF. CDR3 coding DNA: TGTGCCAGCAGCTTAGTCGGCAGGGGGGCCCACTCGCCCTACGAGCAGTACTTC.

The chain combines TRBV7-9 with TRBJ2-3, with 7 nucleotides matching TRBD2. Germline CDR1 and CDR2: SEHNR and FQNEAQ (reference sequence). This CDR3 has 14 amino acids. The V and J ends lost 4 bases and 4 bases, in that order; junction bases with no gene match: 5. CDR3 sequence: CASSSSGISDTQYF. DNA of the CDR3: TGTGCCAGCAGCTCCAGCGGGATTTCAGATACGCAGTATTTT.

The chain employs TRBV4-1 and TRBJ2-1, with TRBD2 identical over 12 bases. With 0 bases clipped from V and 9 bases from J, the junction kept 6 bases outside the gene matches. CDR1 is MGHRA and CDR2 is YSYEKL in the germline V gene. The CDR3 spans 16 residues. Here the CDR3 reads CASSQDASGGASEQFF. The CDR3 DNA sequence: TGCGCCAGCAGCCAAGACGCTAGCGGGGGGGCCAGTGAGCAGTTCTTC.

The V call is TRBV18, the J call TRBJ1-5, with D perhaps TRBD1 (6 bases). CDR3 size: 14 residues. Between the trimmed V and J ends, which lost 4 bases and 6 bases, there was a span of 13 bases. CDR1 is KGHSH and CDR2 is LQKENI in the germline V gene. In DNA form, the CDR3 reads TGTGCCAGCTCACAAGCAGGGGCAGGTCAGCCCCAGCATTTT. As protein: CASSQAGAGQPQHF.

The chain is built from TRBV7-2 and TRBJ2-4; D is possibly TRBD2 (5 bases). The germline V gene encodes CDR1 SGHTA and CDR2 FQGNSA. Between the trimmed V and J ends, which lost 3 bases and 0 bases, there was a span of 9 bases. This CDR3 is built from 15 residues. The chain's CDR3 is CASSFGGLAKNIQYF. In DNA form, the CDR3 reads TGTGCCAGCAGCTTTGGCGGGCTAGCCAAAAACATTCAGTACTTC.

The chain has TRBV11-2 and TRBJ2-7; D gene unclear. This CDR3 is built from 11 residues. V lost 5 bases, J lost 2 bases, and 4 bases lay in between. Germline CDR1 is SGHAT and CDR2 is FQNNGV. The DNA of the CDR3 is TGTGCCAGCAGCCACACCTACGAGCAGTACTTC. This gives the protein CASSHTYEQYF.

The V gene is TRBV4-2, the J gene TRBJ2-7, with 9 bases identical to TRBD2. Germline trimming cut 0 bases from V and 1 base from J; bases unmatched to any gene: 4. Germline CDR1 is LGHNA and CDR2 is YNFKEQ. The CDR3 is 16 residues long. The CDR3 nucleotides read TGTGCCAGCAGCCAAGATCCAGCGGGGGGTTCCTACGAGCAGTACTTC. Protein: CASSQDPAGGSYEQYF.

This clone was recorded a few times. DNA for the CDR3: TGTGCCAGCTCACCAAATGGTTTCAACTATGGCTACACCTTC. Its translation is CASSPNGFNYGYTF. V usage is TRBV18 and J usage is TRBJ1-2; D is undetermined. V was shortened by 2 bases and J by 2 bases, with 9 bases between the two germline ends. Germline V CDR1 and CDR2: KGHSH, LQKENI. The CDR3 is made up of 14 amino acids.

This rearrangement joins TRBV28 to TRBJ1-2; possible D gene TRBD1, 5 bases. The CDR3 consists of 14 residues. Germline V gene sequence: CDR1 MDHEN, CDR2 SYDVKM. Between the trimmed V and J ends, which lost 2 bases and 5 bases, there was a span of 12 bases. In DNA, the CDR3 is TGTGCCAGCAGTTTACTGCGGGGACCTTATGGCTACACCTTC. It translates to CASSLLRGPYGYTF.

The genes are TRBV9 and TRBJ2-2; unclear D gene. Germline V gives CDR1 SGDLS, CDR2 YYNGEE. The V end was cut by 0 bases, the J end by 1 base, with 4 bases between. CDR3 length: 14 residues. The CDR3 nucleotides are TGTGCCAGCAGCGTAGACATGAACACCGGGGAGCTGTTTTTT. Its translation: CASSVDMNTGELFF.

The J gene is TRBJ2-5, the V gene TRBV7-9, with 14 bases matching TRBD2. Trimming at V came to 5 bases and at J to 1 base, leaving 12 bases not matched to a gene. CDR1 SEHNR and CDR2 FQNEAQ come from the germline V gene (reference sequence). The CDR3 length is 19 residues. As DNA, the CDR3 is TGTGCCAGCAGCGCATCCCCCGGGACTAGCGGGGGTATCCAAGAGACCCAGTACTTC. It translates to CASSASPGTSGGIQETQYF.

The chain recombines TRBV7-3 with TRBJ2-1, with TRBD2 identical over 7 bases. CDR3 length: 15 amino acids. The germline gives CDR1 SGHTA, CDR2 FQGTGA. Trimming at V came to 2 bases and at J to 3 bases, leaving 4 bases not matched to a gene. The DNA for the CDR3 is TGTGCCAGCAGCTTATCGGCTAGCGGCTACAATGAGCAGTTCTTC. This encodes CASSLSASGYNEQFF.

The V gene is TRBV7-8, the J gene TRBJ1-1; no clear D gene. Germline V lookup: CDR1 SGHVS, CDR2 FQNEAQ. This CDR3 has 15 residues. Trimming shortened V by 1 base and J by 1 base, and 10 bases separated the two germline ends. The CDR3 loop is CASSLVVGANTEAFF. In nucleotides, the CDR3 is TGTGCCAGCAGCTTAGTGGTGGGTGCGAACACTGAAGCTTTCTTT.

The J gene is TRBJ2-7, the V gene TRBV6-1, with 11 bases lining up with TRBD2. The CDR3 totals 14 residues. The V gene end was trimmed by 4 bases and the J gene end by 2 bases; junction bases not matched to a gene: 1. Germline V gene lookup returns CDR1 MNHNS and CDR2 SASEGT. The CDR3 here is CASSVLAGAYEQYF. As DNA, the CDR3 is TGTGCCAGCAGTGTACTAGCGGGGGCCTACGAGCAGTACTTC.

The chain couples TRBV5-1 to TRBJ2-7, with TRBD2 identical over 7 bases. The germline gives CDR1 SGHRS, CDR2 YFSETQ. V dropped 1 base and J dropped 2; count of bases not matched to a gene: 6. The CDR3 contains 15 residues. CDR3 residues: CASSLSSGAAYEQYF. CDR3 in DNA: TGCGCCAGCAGCTTGTCCAGCGGGGCGGCCTACGAGCAGTACTTC.